This TCR beta chain was sequenced during a study of T cell changes during pregnancy in multiple sclerosis. This CDR3 comprises 12 residues. V gave up 6 bases and J gave up 5 bases, with 12 bases separating them. CDR1 is SGHRS and CDR2 is YFSETQ in the germline V gene. The assay was immunoSEQ multiplex PCR, and TCRdb's table has in-frame clones only and misses some. The data contain roughly 50,000 clones, approximately 92% of them singletons. The V call is TRBV5-1, the J call TRBJ2-7; perhaps TRBD2 as D (5 bases). The material sequenced was CD8+ T cells from peripheral blood mononuclear cells, taken in the second trimester of pregnancy. The sequence came from a female donor with multiple sclerosis, enrolled in a pregnancy study. CDR3 nucleotide sequence: TGCGCCAGCAACGAACTAGACCACGAGCAGTACTTC. Translated: CASNELDHEQYF.